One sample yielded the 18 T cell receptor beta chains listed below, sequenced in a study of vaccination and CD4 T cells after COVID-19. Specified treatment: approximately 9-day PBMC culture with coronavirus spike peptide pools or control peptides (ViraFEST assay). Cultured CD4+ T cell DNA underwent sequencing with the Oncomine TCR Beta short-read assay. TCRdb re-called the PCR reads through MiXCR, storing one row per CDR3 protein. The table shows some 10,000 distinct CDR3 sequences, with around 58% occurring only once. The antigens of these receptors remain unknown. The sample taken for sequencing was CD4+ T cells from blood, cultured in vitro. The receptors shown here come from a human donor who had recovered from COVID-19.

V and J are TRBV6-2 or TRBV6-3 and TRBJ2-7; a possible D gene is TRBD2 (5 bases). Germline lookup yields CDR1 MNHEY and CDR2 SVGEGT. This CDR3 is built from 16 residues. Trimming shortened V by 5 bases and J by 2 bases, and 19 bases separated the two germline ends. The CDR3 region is CASSPWERRGPYEQYF. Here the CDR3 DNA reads TGTGCCAGCAGTCCCTGGGAGAGAAGAGGACCCTACGAGCAGTACTTC.

The CDR3 loop is CATSVTGGVTEAFF. CDR3 coding DNA: TGTGCCACCAGTGTTACAGGGGGTGTCACTGAAGCTTTCTTT. This chain links TRBV24-1 with TRBJ1-1; 8 bases align to TRBD1. In germline, CDR1 is KGHDR, CDR2 SFDVKD. CDR3 length equals 14 residues. Trimming removed 5 bases from V and 4 bases from J; junction bases left unmatched: 5.

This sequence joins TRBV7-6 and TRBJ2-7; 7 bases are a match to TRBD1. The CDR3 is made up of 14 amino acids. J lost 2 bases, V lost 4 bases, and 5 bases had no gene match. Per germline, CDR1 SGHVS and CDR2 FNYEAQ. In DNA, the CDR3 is TGTGCCAGCAGCTCCTACAGGGGAGCCTACGAGCAGTACTTC. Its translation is CASSSYRGAYEQYF.

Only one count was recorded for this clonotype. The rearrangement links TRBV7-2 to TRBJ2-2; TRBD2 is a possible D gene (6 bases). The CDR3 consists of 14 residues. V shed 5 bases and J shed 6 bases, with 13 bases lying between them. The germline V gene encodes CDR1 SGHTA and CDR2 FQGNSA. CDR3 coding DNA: TGTGCCAGCAGCCCCCTCCCGGGGGCCGGGGAGCTGTTTTTT. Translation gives CASSPLPGAGELFF. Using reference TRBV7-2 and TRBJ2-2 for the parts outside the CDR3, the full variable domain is GAGVSQSPSNKVTEKGKDVELRCDPISGHTALYWYRQSLGQGLEFLIYFQGNSAPDKSGLPSDRFSAERTGGSVSTLTIQRTQQEDSAVYLCASSPLPGAGELFFGEGSRLTVL.

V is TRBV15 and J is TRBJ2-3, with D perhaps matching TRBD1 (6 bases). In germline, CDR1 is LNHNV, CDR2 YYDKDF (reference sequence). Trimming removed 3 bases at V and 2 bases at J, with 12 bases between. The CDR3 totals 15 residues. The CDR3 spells CATSRNRAVTDTQYF. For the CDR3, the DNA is TGTGCCACCAGCAGGAACAGGGCCGTCACAGATACGCAGTATTTT.

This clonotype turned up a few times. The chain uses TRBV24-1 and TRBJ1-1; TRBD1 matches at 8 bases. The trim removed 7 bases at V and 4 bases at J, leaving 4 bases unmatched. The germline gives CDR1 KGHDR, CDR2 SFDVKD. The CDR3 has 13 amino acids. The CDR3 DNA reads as TGTGCCACCAGGACTACAGGGGGCACTGAAGCTTTCTTT. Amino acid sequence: CATRTTGGTEAFF.

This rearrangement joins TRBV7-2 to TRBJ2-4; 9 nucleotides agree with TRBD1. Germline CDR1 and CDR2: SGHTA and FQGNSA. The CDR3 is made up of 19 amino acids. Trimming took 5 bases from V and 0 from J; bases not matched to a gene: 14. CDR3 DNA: TGTGCCAGCAGCCCCAACAGGGGGCGTTTACACCTAGCCAAAAACATTCAGTACTTC. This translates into CASSPNRGRLHLAKNIQYF.

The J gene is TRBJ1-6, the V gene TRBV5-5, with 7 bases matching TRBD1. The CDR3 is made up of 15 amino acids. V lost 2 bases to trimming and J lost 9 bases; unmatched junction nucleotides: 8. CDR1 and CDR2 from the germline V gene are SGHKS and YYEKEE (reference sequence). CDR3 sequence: CASSLDDRDSSPLHF. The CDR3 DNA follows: TGTGCCAGCAGCTTAGACGACAGGGACTCTTCACCCCTCCACTTT.

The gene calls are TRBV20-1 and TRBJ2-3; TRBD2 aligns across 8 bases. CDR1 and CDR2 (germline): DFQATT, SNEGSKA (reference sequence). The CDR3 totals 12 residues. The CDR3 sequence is CSAQRELDTQYF. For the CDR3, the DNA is TGCAGCGCCCAGCGGGAGTTAGATACGCAGTATTTT.

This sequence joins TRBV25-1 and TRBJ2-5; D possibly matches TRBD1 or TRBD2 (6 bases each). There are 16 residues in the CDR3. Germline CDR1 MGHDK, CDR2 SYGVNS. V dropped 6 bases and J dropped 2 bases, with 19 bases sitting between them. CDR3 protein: CASSLSEWGAQETQYF. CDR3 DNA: TGTGCCAGCAGCCTATCGGAGTGGGGGGCACAAGAGACCCAGTACTTC.

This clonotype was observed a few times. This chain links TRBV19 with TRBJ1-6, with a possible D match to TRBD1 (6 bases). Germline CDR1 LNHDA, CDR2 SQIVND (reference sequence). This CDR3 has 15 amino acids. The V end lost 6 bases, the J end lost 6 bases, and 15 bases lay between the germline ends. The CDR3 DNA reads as TGTGCCAGTAGCCCCGAAGGGGGTGGTAATTCACCCCTCCACTTT. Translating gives CASSPEGGGNSPLHF.

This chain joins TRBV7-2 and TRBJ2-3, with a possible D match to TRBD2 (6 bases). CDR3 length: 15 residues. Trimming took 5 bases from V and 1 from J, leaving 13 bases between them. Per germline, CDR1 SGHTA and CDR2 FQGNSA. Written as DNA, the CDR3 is TGTGCCAGCAGCCGGGCGCGCGGGGGCACAGATACGCAGTATTTT. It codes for CASSRARGGTDTQYF.

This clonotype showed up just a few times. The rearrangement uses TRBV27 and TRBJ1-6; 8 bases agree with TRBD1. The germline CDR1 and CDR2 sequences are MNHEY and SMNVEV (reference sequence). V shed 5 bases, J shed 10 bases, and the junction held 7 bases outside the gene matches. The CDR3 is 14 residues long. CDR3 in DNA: TGTGCCAGCAGTCTCAGGGGGCGCAGCTCACCCCTCCACTTT. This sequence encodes CASSLRGRSSPLHF.

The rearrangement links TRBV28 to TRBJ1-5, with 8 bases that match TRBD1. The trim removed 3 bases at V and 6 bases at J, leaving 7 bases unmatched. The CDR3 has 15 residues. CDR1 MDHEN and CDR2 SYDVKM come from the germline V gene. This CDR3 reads CASSFSGQVIQPQHF. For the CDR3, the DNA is TGTGCCAGCAGTTTTTCGGGACAGGTGATTCAGCCCCAGCATTTT.

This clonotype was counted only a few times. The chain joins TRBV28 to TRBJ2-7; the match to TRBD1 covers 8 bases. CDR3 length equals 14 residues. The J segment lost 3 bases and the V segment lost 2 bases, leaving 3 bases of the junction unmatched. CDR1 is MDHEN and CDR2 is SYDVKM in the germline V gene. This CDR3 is CASSLQGAYYEQYF. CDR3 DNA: TGTGCCAGCAGTTTACAGGGGGCTTACTACGAGCAGTACTTC.

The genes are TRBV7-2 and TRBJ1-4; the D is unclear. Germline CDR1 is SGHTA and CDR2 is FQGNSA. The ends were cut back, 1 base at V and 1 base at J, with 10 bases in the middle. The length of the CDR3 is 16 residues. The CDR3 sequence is CASSLVAGITNEKLFF. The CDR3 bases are TGTGCCAGCAGCTTAGTGGCAGGAATAACTAATGAAAAACTGTTTTTT. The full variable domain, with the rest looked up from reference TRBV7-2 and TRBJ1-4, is GAGVSQSPSNKVTEKGKDVELRCDPISGHTALYWYRQSLGQGLEFLIYFQGNSAPDKSGLPSDRFSAERTGGSVSTLTIQRTQQEDSAVYLCASSLVAGITNEKLFFGSGTQLSVL.

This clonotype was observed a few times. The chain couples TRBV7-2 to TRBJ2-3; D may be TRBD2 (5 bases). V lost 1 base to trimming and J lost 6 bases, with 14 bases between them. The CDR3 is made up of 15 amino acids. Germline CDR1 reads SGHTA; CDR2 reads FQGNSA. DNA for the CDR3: TGTGCCAGCAGCTTAGGGAGCGGACTCCGGGATACGCAGTATTTT. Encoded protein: CASSLGSGLRDTQYF.

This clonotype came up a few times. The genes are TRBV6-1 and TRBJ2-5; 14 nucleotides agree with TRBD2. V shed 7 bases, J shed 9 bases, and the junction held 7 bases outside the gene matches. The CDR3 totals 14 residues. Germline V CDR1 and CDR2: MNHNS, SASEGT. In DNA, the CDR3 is TGTGCCAGCACCAAGGGACTAGCGGGGGAGGCCCAGTACTTC. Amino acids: CASTKGLAGEAQYF.